This record covers a single T cell receptor beta chain. Losses at the gene ends were 4 bases for V and 6 bases for J; bases not matched to a gene: 9. Germline V CDR1 and CDR2: SQVTM, ANQGSEA. CDR3 size: 14 residues. This entry comes from a study of memory CD8 T cells in hepatitis C reinfection. Across the whole study: After reinfection, a couple of primary-infection resolvers became chronically infected.

The assay was immunoSEQ multiplex PCR, and TCRdb's table has in-frame clones only and misses some. The sample carries about 47,000 clones, 88% recorded once. Documented time point: peak reinfection, 3 to 8 weeks after reinfection detection. TCR sequencing was done directly ex vivo on sorted cells, without expansion in vitro. Sequencing used naive CD8+ T cells sorted from blood. This chain joins TRBV29-1 and TRBJ1-1, with 9 bases fitting TRBD1. The receptor was derived from a man aged 18-30 years with hepatitis C virus infection. The CDR3 protein is CSVVPSGQGSEAFF. The CDR3 DNA reads as TGCAGCGTTGTACCGTCGGGACAGGGCTCTGAAGCTTTCTTT.